Given below is one T cell receptor (beta chain) in context. This CDR3 contains 14 residues. V was cut by 9 bases and J by 0 bases, with 12 bases left in between. CDR1 LNHDA and CDR2 SQIVND come from the germline V gene (reference sequence). The source of the sample is a study of regulatory T cells in long-lasting Graves disease. Building of the TCR beta libraries involved iRepertoire HTBI primers and Arm-PCR of CDR3 regions. MiXCR, applied by TCRdb to the multiplex PCR reads, yields one record per CDR3 protein. The sample comprises 360,000 or so distinct CDR3 sequences, around 23% of which are singletons, and around 30% rests with the top ten. Time point reported: persistent/refractory GD, antithyroid drugs over 5 years with positive TRAb. PBMCs provided the RNA from which the TCR library was made.

This chain joins TRBV19 and TRBJ1-5; D gene uncertain. This receptor was identified in a woman aged 40 to 50 with Graves disease. Sequencing used peripheral blood mononuclear cells (PBMCs), obtained when the disease was refractory, from a patient treated with antithyroid drugs. In DNA form, the CDR3 reads TGTGCCAGCAGAGCCAGTCTTAGCAATCAGCCCCAGCATTTT. As protein: CASRASLSNQPQHF.